This T cell receptor (beta chain) was observed in a study of T cell responses to AZD1222 COVID-19 vaccine. General observations from the study: Clonal diversity may have been underestimated, and the donors were mostly white British, with more females than males. CD4 TCRs linked to vaccination spanned spike, dominating at 160-218 and 743-854.

CDR3 size: 13 residues. The germline gives CDR1 SNHLY, CDR2 FYNNEI. Trimming pared 6 bases from V and 6 bases from J, leaving 14 bases between. Sequencing used immunoSEQ multiplex PCR; TCRdb keeps in-frame clones, though not all of them. The table has roughly 150,000 clones, roughly 92% seen once. Points on this clone: Its specificity is not known.

This chain links TRBV2 with TRBJ1-1; possible D gene TRBD1, 5 bases. This TCR derives from an adult in good health. Sequenced material: peripheral blood, taken on day 0 of AZD1222 vaccination. The CDR3 DNA reads as TGTGCCAGCAGCCGAATGGACACCTCTGAAGCTTTCTTT. Protein sequence: CASSRMDTSEAFF.